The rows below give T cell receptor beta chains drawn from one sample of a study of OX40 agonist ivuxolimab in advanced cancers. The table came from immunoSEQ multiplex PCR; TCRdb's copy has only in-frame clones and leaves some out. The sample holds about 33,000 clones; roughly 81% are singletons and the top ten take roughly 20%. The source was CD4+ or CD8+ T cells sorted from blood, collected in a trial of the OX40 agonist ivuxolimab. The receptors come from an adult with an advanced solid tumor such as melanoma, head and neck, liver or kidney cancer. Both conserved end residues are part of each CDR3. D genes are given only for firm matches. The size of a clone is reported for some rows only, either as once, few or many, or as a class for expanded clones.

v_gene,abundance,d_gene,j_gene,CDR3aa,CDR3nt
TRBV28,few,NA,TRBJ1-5,CDQRIGGNQPQHF,TGTGACCAAAGGATAGGGGGGAATCAGCCCCAGCATTTT
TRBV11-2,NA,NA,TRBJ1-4,CASSPVRGEKLFF,TGTGCCAGCAGCCCGGTGAGGGGTGAAAAACTGTTTTTT
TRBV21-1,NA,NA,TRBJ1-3,CASSKLPDTIYF,TGTGCCAGCAGCAAACTACCAGACACCATATATTTT
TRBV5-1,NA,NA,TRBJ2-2,CASIGGANTGELFF,TGCGCCAGCATTGGCGGCGCGAACACCGGGGAGCTGTTTTTT
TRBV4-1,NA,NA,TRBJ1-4,CASSQDRGNEKLFF,TGCGCCAGCAGCCAAGATAGGGGGAATGAAAAACTGTTTTTT
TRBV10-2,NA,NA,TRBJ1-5,CASSSQINQPQHF,TGCGCCAGCAGTTCACAGATTAATCAGCCCCAGCATTTT
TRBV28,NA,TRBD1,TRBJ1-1,CASIQAGGRNTEAFF,TGTGCCAGCATCCAAGCAGGGGGACGGAACACTGAAGCTTTCTTT
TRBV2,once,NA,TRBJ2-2,CASSAQNTGELFF,TGTGCCAGCAGTGCTCAGAACACCGGGGAGCTGTTTTTT
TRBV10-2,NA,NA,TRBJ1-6,CASSDSLSRLRGVTPLHF,TGCGCCAGCAGTGATTCTCTAAGCCGTCTCCGAGGGGTGACACCCCTCCACTTT
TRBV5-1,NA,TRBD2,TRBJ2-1,CASSLVSGLAYNEQFF,TGCGCCAGCAGCTTGGTCTCGGGACTAGCGTACAATGAGCAGTTCTTC
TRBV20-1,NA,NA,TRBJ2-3,CSAAGDTQYF,TGCAGTGCCGCGGGGGATACGCAGTATTTT
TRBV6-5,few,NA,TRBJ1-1,CASSQSTEAFF,TGTGCCAGCAGCCAAAGCACTGAAGCTTTCTTT
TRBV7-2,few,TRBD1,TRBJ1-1,CASSLGTGEAFF,TGTGCCAGCAGCTTGGGGACAGGCGAAGCTTTCTTT
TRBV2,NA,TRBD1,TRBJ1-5,CASSELGRGQGQPQHF,TGTGCCAGCAGTGAACTCGGCAGGGGGCAGGGTCAGCCCCAGCATTTT
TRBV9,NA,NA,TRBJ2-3,CASSVMRGGTDTQYF,TGTGCCAGCAGCGTAATGAGGGGGGGCACAGATACGCAGTATTTT
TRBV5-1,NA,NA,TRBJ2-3,CASSFSRATDTQYF,TGCGCCAGCAGCTTTTCCAGGGCCACAGATACGCAGTATTTT
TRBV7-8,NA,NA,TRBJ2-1,CASSLTTAYQYNEQFF,TGTGCCAGCAGCTTAACGACAGCTTATCAATACAATGAGCAGTTCTTC
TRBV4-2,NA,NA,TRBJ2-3,CASSQDNARGTDTQYF,TGTGCCAGCAGCCAAGATAACGCTCGCGGCACAGATACGCAGTATTTT
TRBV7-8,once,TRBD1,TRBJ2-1,CASSPTEDRYNEQFF,TGTGCCAGCAGCCCAACAGAGGACAGGTACAATGAGCAGTTCTTC
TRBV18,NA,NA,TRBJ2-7,CASSPRRDSFYEQYF,TGTGCCAGCTCACCCCGGCGGGACAGCTTCTACGAGCAGTACTTC
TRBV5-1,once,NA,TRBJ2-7,CASSLGRTYEQYF,TGCGCCAGCAGCCTCGGACGGACCTACGAGCAGTACTTC
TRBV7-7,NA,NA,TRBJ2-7,CASSRLRGTESSYEQYF,TGTGCCAGCAGCCGCCTCCGTGGGACTGAAAGCTCCTACGAGCAGTACTTC
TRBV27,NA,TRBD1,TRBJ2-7,CASSLRRGPGGYEQYF,TGTGCCAGCAGCCTCCGTCGGGGACCAGGGGGCTACGAGCAGTACTTC
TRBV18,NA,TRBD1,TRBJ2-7,CASSPLSGQGESYEQYF,TGTGCCAGCTCACCTTTATCGGGACAGGGGGAGTCCTACGAGCAGTACTTC
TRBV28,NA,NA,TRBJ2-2,CASSLPLGGGNTGELFF,TGTGCCAGCAGTTTACCCCTCGGGGGAGGGAACACCGGGGAGCTGTTTTTT
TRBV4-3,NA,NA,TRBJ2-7,CASSQDIAGVYEQYF,TGCGCCAGCAGCCAAGATATCGCAGGGGTCTACGAGCAGTACTTC
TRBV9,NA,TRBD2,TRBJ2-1,CASSVRGGGSYNEQFF,TGTGCCAGCAGCGTCAGGGGCGGGGGGTCCTACAATGAGCAGTTCTTC
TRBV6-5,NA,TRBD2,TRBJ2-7,CATSGTSNSEQYF,TGTGCCACCTCCGGGACTAGCAACTCCGAGCAGTACTTC
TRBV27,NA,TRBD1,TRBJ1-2,CASSLVGGIYGYTF,TGTGCCAGCAGTTTAGTAGGGGGCATCTATGGCTACACCTTC
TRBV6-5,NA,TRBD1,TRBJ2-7,CASTRGGFSYEQYF,TGTGCCAGCACCAGAGGGGGCTTCTCCTACGAGCAGTACTTC
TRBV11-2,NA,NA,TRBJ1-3,CASSLGDIISGNTIYF,TGTGCCAGCAGCTTGGGGGACATAATCTCTGGAAACACCATATATTTT
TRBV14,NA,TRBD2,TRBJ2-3,CASSQDRGGGRADTQYF,TGTGCCAGCAGCCAAGATAGGGGCGGGGGAAGAGCAGATACGCAGTATTTT
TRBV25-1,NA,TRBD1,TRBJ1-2,CASQRQGASPNYGYTF,TGTGCCAGCCAACGACAGGGGGCGAGTCCCAACTATGGCTACACCTTC
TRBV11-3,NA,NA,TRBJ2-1,CASSSPIPWGSDEQFF,TGTGCCAGCAGCTCCCCTATACCCTGGGGATCCGATGAGCAGTTCTTC
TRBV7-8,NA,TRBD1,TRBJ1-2,CASSPRDRGGYGYTF,TGTGCCAGCAGCCCCCGGGACAGGGGCGGCTATGGCTACACCTTC
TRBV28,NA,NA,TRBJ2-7,CASSRPTDYEQYF,TGTGCCAGCAGTCGACCGACGGATTACGAGCAGTACTTC
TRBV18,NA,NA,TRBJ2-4,CASSPPGHLAKNIQYF,TGTGCCAGCTCACCACCGGGACACTTGGCCAAAAACATTCAGTACTTC